This T cell receptor beta chain is from a study of a mutant IDH1 vaccine in newly diagnosed glioma. Study overall: Earlier care involved radiotherapy, temozolomide, or both, and the majority received both.

Time point of the sample: week 35, safety follow-up. Vaccine doses each comprised 300 ug of mutant IDH1 20-mer peptide, with topical imiquimod. Patients carried new grade 3 or 4 IDH1-mutant astrocytomas lacking nuclear ATRX. Clones were sequenced by immunoSEQ multiplex PCR, and TCRdb holds only the in-frame ones, with some missing. The sample includes tens of thousands of clones, roughly 79% seen only once; the top ten take more than 4.5%. Turning to this clone: Antigen specificity is unknown.

The sample was PBMCs, taken from a glioma patient whose treatment included an IDH1 peptide vaccine. This sequence originates from a middle-aged woman with glioma. Some clones in this sample may be carry-over from other donors' samples.

The CDR3 nucleotides are TGTGCCAGCAGCTTGGCGGGGGGGCTTAATGAAAAACTGTTTTTT. Translation: CASSLAGGLNEKLFF. This rearrangement joins TRBV5-4 to TRBJ1-4, with a tentative D call TRBD1 (6 bases). The CDR3 extends over 15 amino acids. V lost 0 bases and J lost 4, with 10 bases in between. The V gene's germline CDR1 is SGHNT and CDR2 YYREEE (reference sequence).